This entry lists 25 T cell receptor beta chains sequenced from one sample in a study of blood T cells in healthy people across ages. Then a second PCR, running roughly 6 to 11 cycles, was carried out with a sample-barcoded 5' primer and a J-beta primer mix. TCRdb recomputed calls from the 5' RACE reads with MiXCR, one row per CDR3 protein. Of about 760,000 distinct CDR3 sequences detected, approximately 60% appear once; the ten largest clones hold around 25%. Material for sequencing was blood. The receptors shown here come from a man aged 35-49 years in good health.

The chain combines TRBV6-5 with TRBJ2-5; D possibly matches TRBD1 or TRBD2 (5 bases each). Trimming took off 7 bases at V and 2 bases at J, with 14 bases between the two ends. CDR3 length: 14 residues. Germline CDR1 is MNHEY and CDR2 is SVGAGI. The CDR3 DNA reads as TGTGCCAGCATGAGGGGACCTGTTCAAGAGACCCAGTACTTC. It encodes CASMRGPVQETQYF.

The V call is TRBV20-1, the J call TRBJ2-5; 9 nucleotides match TRBD1. Germline V gene data show CDR1 as DFQATT and CDR2 as SNEGSKA (reference sequence). Losses at the gene ends were 2 bases for V and 2 bases for J; bases not matched to a gene: 6. The CDR3 extends over 15 amino acids. The CDR3 DNA follows: TGCAGTGCTAGATACGGGACAGGGCCGCAAGAGACCCAGTACTTC. This encodes CSARYGTGPQETQYF.

This rearrangement joins TRBV6-5 to TRBJ2-1, with 9 bases matching TRBD2. Trimming cost V 6 bases and J 10 bases; bases outside gene matches: 4. Germline V gene data show CDR1 as MNHEY and CDR2 as SVGAGI. The CDR3 extends over 12 amino acids. CDR3 DNA: TGTGCCAGCAGGACCGGGACTAGCGAGCAGTTCTTC. Its translation: CASRTGTSEQFF.

The sample holds a few counts of this clonotype. This chain uses TRBV20-1 with TRBJ2-4, with a possible D match to TRBD2 (5 bases). This CDR3 has 13 residues. Germline loops: CDR1 DFQATT, CDR2 SNEGSKA (reference sequence). The V end was cut by 3 bases, the J end by 3 bases, with 9 bases between. As DNA, the CDR3 is TGCAGTGCTAGCCGGGGAGACAAAAACATTCAGTACTTC. Translation gives CSASRGDKNIQYF.

This clonotype was observed a handful of times. J is TRBJ1-5 and V is TRBV4-2; no reliable D call. CDR3 size: 16 residues. Per the germline V gene, CDR1 is LGHNA and CDR2 is YNFKEQ. The germline V and J ends were trimmed by 0 bases and 2 bases, with 11 bases remaining between them. The CDR3 loop reads CASSQESTAGNQPQHF. The CDR3 DNA reads as TGTGCCAGCAGCCAAGAGTCCACAGCCGGCAATCAGCCCCAGCATTTT.

The gene calls are TRBV29-1 and TRBJ1-4; D is possibly TRBD1 (5 bases). V shed 6 bases and J shed 11 bases, with 16 bases lying between them. Germline V lookup: CDR1 SQVTM, CDR2 ANQGSEA. This CDR3 is built from 12 residues. The CDR3 spells CSVLGSRGKLFF. The CDR3 coding sequence is TGCAGCGTGCTGGGATCGCGGGGGAAACTGTTTTTT.

The rearrangement links TRBV7-2 to TRBJ2-7, with 14 positions matching TRBD2. The V gene end was trimmed by 4 bases and the J gene end by 0 bases; junction bases not matched to a gene: 11. Germline values: CDR1 SGHTA, CDR2 FQGNSA. The length of the CDR3 is 19 residues. Here the CDR3 DNA reads TGTGCCAGCAGCTCAGGCGGGACTAGCGGGAGTCAGGGCTCCTACGAGCAGTACTTC. Its translation is CASSSGGTSGSQGSYEQYF.

The gene calls are TRBV27 and TRBJ2-7, with a weak D call TRBD1 (7 bases). Germline loops: CDR1 MNHEY, CDR2 SMNVEV (reference sequence). Trimming stripped 0 bases from V and 2 bases from J, with 11 bases between. The CDR3 runs to 15 residues. In DNA form, the CDR3 reads TGTGCCAGCAGTTTATCTGCAGGGGGGACCTACGAGCAGTACTTC. This translates into CASSLSAGGTYEQYF.

This clonotype was seen a few times. V gene TRBV29-1 combines with J gene TRBJ2-1; 8 nucleotides match TRBD2. From germline, CDR1 is SQVTM and CDR2 ANQGSEA. The J segment lost 8 bases and the V segment lost 4 bases, leaving 10 bases of the junction unmatched. The CDR3 is 14 amino acids. CDR3 sequence reads: CSVARTSLGDEQFF. CDR3 coding DNA: TGCAGCGTTGCCCGGACTAGCCTCGGAGATGAGCAGTTCTTC.

The chain has TRBV7-6 and TRBJ2-5, with 11 positions matching TRBD2. The V segment lost 5 bases and the J segment 3 bases; nucleotides outside the gene matches: 8. Germline CDR1 SGHVS, CDR2 FNYEAQ. The CDR3 is 16 residues long. The CDR3 is CASSRMLAGGKETQYF. The CDR3 DNA is TGTGCCAGCAGCCGAATGCTAGCGGGGGGCAAAGAGACCCAGTACTTC. Supplemented by reference TRBV7-6 and TRBJ2-5, the full variable domain reads GAGVSQSPRYKVTKRGQDVALRCDPISGHVSLYWYRQALGQGPEFLTYFNYEAQQDKSGLPNDRFSAERPEGSISTLTIQRTEQRDSAMYRCASSRMLAGGKETQYFGPGTRLLVL.

CDR3: CASSSGQLATNEKLFF. Written as DNA, the CDR3 is TGTGCCAGCAGTTCGGGACAGTTAGCAACTAATGAAAAACTGTTTTTT. V usage is TRBV12-3 or TRBV12-4 and J usage is TRBJ1-4; 7 bases are a match to TRBD1. The V segment lost 4 bases and the J segment 0 bases; nucleotides outside the gene matches: 5. The length of the CDR3 is 16 residues.

This clonotype was observed a few times. This chain uses TRBV12-3 or TRBV12-4 with TRBJ1-5; D gene ambiguous. Trimming removed 7 bases at V and 3 bases at J, with 7 bases between. This CDR3 comprises 12 residues. CDR3 in DNA: TGTGCCAGCAACTCACTCAATCAGCCCCAGCATTTT. Its translation: CASNSLNQPQHF.

V usage is TRBV6-2 or TRBV6-3 and J usage is TRBJ2-1, with a possible D match to TRBD2 (6 bases). V was clipped by 7 bases and J by 15 bases, with 19 bases between them. The CDR3 spans 12 residues. Germline V gives CDR1 MNHEY, CDR2 SVGEGT. The CDR3 coding sequence is TGTGCCAGCATCGATCCGCCGGGAGAGGCGTTCTTC. Its protein product is CASIDPPGEAFF.

The chain couples TRBV9 to TRBJ2-1; D gene unclear. CDR3 length: 17 amino acids. CDR1 and CDR2 (germline): SGDLS, YYNGEE. The V end lost 0 bases, the J end lost 7 bases, and 20 bases lay between the germline ends. The DNA for the CDR3 is TGTGCCAGCAGCGTAGATCCTCCGGGTCTAGTAAGGAATGAGCAGTTCTTC. Encoded protein: CASSVDPPGLVRNEQFF.

The rearrangement links TRBV7-2 to TRBJ1-4; 10 bases align to TRBD1. This CDR3 is 15 amino acids long. Per germline, CDR1 SGHTA and CDR2 FQGNSA. V trimming: 5 bases; J trimming: 8 bases; junction bases outside the gene matches: 8. This CDR3 is CASSPRTGGKEKLFF. Written as DNA, the CDR3 is TGTGCCAGCAGCCCCCGGACAGGGGGGAAGGAAAAACTGTTTTTT. Full variable domain (rest looked up from reference TRBV7-2 and TRBJ1-4): GAGVSQSPSNKVTEKGKDVELRCDPISGHTALYWYRQSLGQGLEFLIYFQGNSAPDKSGLPSDRFSAERTGGSVSTLTIQRTQQEDSAVYLCASSPRTGGKEKLFFGSGTQLSVL.

This clonotype was picked up one time. V and J are TRBV4-3 and TRBJ2-1, with TRBD2 identical over 9 bases. Germline CDR1 reads LGHNA; CDR2 reads YSLEER. V trimming: 4 bases; J trimming: 7 bases; junction bases outside the gene matches: 8. This CDR3 is 15 amino acids long. The CDR3, as DNA: TGCGCCAGCAGCCGAGATAGCGGGAGCGGGAATGAGCAGTTCTTC. Its protein product is CASSRDSGSGNEQFF.

The chain uses TRBV29-1 and TRBJ2-1; D perhaps matches TRBD2 (5 bases). CDR3 length: 11 amino acids. Deletions cut 4 bases from V and 10 bases from J, with 11 bases between. Germline values: CDR1 SQVTM, CDR2 ANQGSEA. The CDR3 loop reads CSVGETTEQFF. The CDR3 coding sequence is TGCAGCGTTGGGGAGACAACGGAGCAGTTCTTC.

V usage is TRBV7-2 and J usage is TRBJ1-1, with a possible D match to TRBD1 (5 bases). Germline lookup yields CDR1 SGHTA and CDR2 FQGNSA. There are 14 residues in the CDR3. V shed 1 base and J shed 5 bases, with 11 bases lying between them. Here the CDR3 reads CTSSLGGRGTEAFF. The CDR3 DNA is TGTACCAGCAGCTTAGGGGGCCGGGGAACTGAAGCTTTCTTT.

This clonotype has a handful of counts. This chain links TRBV18 with TRBJ2-3; 12 bases agree with TRBD1. The CDR3 length is 18 residues. CDR1 and CDR2 (germline): KGHSH, LQKENI. The junction had 8 bases not matched to a gene; V was cut back by 2 bases and J by 2 bases. The CDR3 region has the DNA TGTGCCAGCTCACCATTACCTGCGGGACAGGGGGCCACAGATACGCAGTATTTT. This translates into CASSPLPAGQGATDTQYF.

This clonotype was seen a single time. V and J are TRBV6-6 and TRBJ2-5; possibly TRBD1 for D (6 bases). The V and J ends lost 6 bases and 3 bases respectively, with 17 bases between them. Germline lookup yields CDR1 MNHNY and CDR2 SVGAGI (reference sequence). This CDR3 has 15 residues. In DNA, the CDR3 is TGTGCCAGCAGGGCCCACTGGGGGCGTAAAGAGACCCAGTACTTC. It translates to CASRAHWGRKETQYF.

This clonotype was recorded only once. The chain couples TRBV5-6 to TRBJ2-7; D possibly corresponds to TRBD1 (6 bases). The germline V gene encodes CDR1 SGHDT and CDR2 YYEEEE. With 4 bases removed from V and 1 base from J, the gap between germline ends came to 15 bases. The CDR3 loop spans 15 amino acids. The chain's CDR3 is CASSAQGISSYEQYF. The CDR3 DNA reads as TGTGCCAGCAGCGCACAGGGTATCAGTTCCTACGAGCAGTACTTC.

This clonotype was observed a handful of times. This chain joins TRBV7-2 and TRBJ2-1, with 7 bases fitting TRBD2. V shed 2 bases and J 0 bases; nucleotides not matched to a gene: 4. Germline CDR1 and CDR2: SGHTA and FQGNSA. The CDR3 is 16 amino acids. The CDR3 here is CASSLYRGSSYNEQFF. CDR3 sequence (DNA): TGTGCCAGCAGCTTATATCGCGGGAGCTCCTACAATGAGCAGTTCTTC.

This clonotype was observed a few times. J is TRBJ1-2 and V is TRBV12-3 or TRBV12-4; 7 nucleotides line up with TRBD1. J gave up 3 bases and V 3 bases, and 1 base lay outside the gene matches. The CDR3 spans 13 residues. CDR3 amino acids: CASSFQGDYGYTF. Written as DNA, the CDR3 is TGTGCCAGCAGTTTCCAGGGGGACTATGGCTACACCTTC.

The chain is built from TRBV4-3 and TRBJ2-7, with D unresolved. CDR3 length equals 14 residues. The germline gives CDR1 LGHNA, CDR2 YSLEER. Trimming shortened V by 4 bases and J by 3 bases, and 13 bases separated the two germline ends. The DNA for the CDR3 is TGCGCCAGCAGCCCCGACTGGACCCACTACGAGCAGTACTTC. The encoded protein is CASSPDWTHYEQYF.

J is TRBJ2-1 and V is TRBV12-3 or TRBV12-4; D is uncertain. V was pared by 7 bases and J by 5 bases, with 6 bases between. This CDR3 comprises 11 residues. CDR3 loop: CASTWHNEQFF. In nucleotides, the CDR3 is TGTGCCAGCACCTGGCACAATGAGCAGTTCTTC.